One T cell receptor (beta chain) is described in this entry. Its recognized antigen is unknown. No qualities accompany the bases; no much larger clone lies one base away. From cysteine to phenylalanine, the CDR3 is 15 amino acids long. The kept DNA is CDR3 alone, 45 bases in frame from the first base. The trim is 3 bases for V and 7 bases for J, with a gap of 13 bases between the germline ends. Reading the germline V gene (reference sequence) gives CDR1 LNHDA and CDR2 SQIVND. This record belongs to a study of blood T cell repertoires in COVID-19 (dated by TCRdb to between 2020 and 2021). Background for the entire study: Samples covering the acute and convalescent phases of COVID-19 were provided by collaborators in the United States, Italy and Spain. Sample metadata almost always included a de-identified subject ID, COVID-19 status, age in years and sex. Where HLA class I and class II types were available, the types were taken from metadata supplied by the sample provider, not from assay-based typing. Samples were obtained from the ongoing ImmuneRACE study (first 160 participants) and from 1,000 to 1,500 subjects provided by 6 global collaborators. Deeply sampled blood TCRbeta repertoires from subjects exposed to, actively infected with, or recovered from COVID-19 were included in the dataset. The repertoires were made available in a free public database intended to serve as a resource for research on the immune response to SARS-CoV-2. The prospective study material was composed of cDNA or gDNA derived from T cells, B-cell-depleted T cells, or PBMCs. The research as a whole found: Clinical and demographic metadata were provided uncurated, with the amount varying by source and participant.

A second Seattle source provided samples from volunteer blood donors who had recovered from COVID-19. Whole blood was collected in K2EDTA tubes by collaborating institutions according to the institutions' own protocols. Collaborator samples were shipped for TCRbeta analysis as frozen whole blood, isolated PBMCs, or DNA extracted from either sample type. TCRbeta CDR3 regions were amplified from genomic DNA using the immunoSEQ Assay, a bias-controlled multiplex PCR. In the authors' own workflow: The number of nucleated cells in each sample was estimated by amplification of reference gene primers within the assay. To quantify the absolute abundance of each unique TCRbeta CDR3 rearrangement, sequence reads were collapsed and filtered. For each sample, productive Simpson clonality was calculated as the square root of Simpson's diversity index across productive rearrangements. Imported from immuneACCESS, the table was reduced by TCRdb to in-frame sequences with V and J called. These copies leave out some clones; in studies compared against another copy, an unresolved V gene accounts for under half, and the cause of the remainder is not known. V, J and clone size are taken as reported in that table, and D and trimming were inferred from the DNA itself. This sample comprises roughly 120,000 clones, 70% to 90% of them detected only once. The ten top clones hold roughly 8.9% of the sample.

Recombination linked TRBV19 to TRBJ1-6; the D gene is not confidently resolved. The source of this sequence is a woman in her 70s who had recovered from COVID-19. Sequences were obtained from peripheral blood. The CDR3 is CASSMQVGGNSPLHF. The DNA is as follows: TGTGCCAGTAGTATGCAGGTGGGCGGGAATTCACCCCTCCACTTT.